This record looks at one T cell receptor (beta chain) sequence and its context. As yet, its antigen is unknown. Compared with germline, one end of the junction differs, possibly owing to a read error. This sample is part of a study of spatial heterogeneity in lung cancer. Study overall: From matched bulk RNA-seq came a T cell module score, which showed a strong correlation with TCR transcript counts in tumor regions.

Described time point: sample taken at primary tumor resection. Around 68 TRACERx patients with early, untreated non-small cell lung cancer donated samples. Unsorted whole RNA from tumor, nontumor lung or frozen PBMC underwent sequencing. TCRdb used MiXCR to reprocess the 5' RACE reads, holding one entry per CDR3 protein. The sample holds 24,000 or so distinct CDR3 sequences, approximately 9% seen once. The length of the CDR3 is 13 residues. Germline V lookup: CDR1 SGHDT, CDR2 YYEEEE. Study observations and caveats: Tumor mutation counts were tracked by expanded intratumoral alpha and beta TCR counts.

The chain is built from TRBV5-6 and TRBJ2-6; no clear D gene. The source was lung tumor tissue, collected at surgery. The TCR sequence derives from a male donor with early-stage non-small cell lung cancer. CDR3 loop: CAISFSGANVLTF. The CDR3 DNA reads as TGTGCCATCAGCTTCTCTGGGGCCAACGTCCTGACTTTC.